The 26 T cell receptor beta chains below were found in one sample sequenced in a study of OX40 agonist ivuxolimab in advanced cancers. Libraries were prepared by immunoSEQ multiplex PCR; TCRdb keeps only in-frame clonotypes and omits some of them. The table shows some 73,000 clones, with 86% occurring only once. The source was CD4+ or CD8+ T cells sorted from blood, collected in a trial of the OX40 agonist ivuxolimab. Receptors originate from an adult with an advanced solid tumor such as melanoma, head and neck, liver or kidney cancer.

The V and J genes are TRBV11-2 and TRBJ2-1; 8 positions match TRBD2. The CDR3 loop spans 14 amino acids. The germline gives CDR1 SGHAT, CDR2 FQNNGV. V dropped 2 bases and J dropped 7; count of bases not matched to a gene: 4. The CDR3 sequence is CASSLSGGGNEQFF. The CDR3 DNA is TGTGCCAGCAGCTTAAGCGGGGGTGGGAATGAGCAGTTCTTC.

V usage is TRBV10-3 and J usage is TRBJ2-2, with D unclear. The germline V and J ends were trimmed by 3 bases and 3 bases, with 11 bases remaining between them. The CDR3 runs 15 residues. Germline V lookup: CDR1 ENHRY, CDR2 SYGVKD. The CDR3 nucleotides are TGTGCCATCAGTGATGTCCCCTCGGACACCGGGGAGCTGTTTTTT. It yields the protein CAISDVPSDTGELFF.

This chain joins TRBV6-5 and TRBJ1-2; maybe TRBD1 (6 bases). V lost 4 bases, J lost 0 bases, and 12 bases lay in between. Germline CDR1 is MNHEY and CDR2 is SVGAGI. This CDR3 has 15 amino acids. The CDR3 here is CASSLKQGTNYGYTF. In DNA form, the CDR3 reads TGTGCCAGCAGTTTAAAACAGGGAACTAACTATGGCTACACCTTC.

J is TRBJ2-7 and V is TRBV7-3; 7 nucleotides match TRBD2. The CDR3 extends over 15 amino acids. Unmatched junction bases numbered 5, after V lost 1 base and J lost 2 bases. Germline lookup yields CDR1 SGHTA and CDR2 FQGTGA. The CDR3 reads CASSLNPGGAYEQYF. CDR3 DNA sequence: TGTGCCAGCAGCTTAAACCCGGGAGGCGCCTACGAGCAGTACTTC.

This clone was seen once. The chain carries TRBV10-3 and TRBJ2-2, with D maybe TRBD1 (5 bases). V was cut by 4 bases and J by 6 bases, with 15 bases left in between. The V gene's germline CDR1 is ENHRY and CDR2 SYGVKD. CDR3 size: 15 residues. Here the CDR3 reads CAISVGQVVAGELFF. CDR3 bases: TGTGCCATCAGTGTTGGACAAGTGGTCGCCGGGGAGCTGTTTTTT.

The table lists this clone with a count of one. The chain combines TRBV15 with TRBJ2-7; 7 bases are a match to TRBD1. With 6 bases clipped from V and 1 base from J, the junction kept 3 bases outside the gene matches. Germline V lookup: CDR1 LNHNV, CDR2 YYDKDF (reference sequence). The CDR3 is 13 residues long. CDR3 amino acids: CATRTGQSYEQYF. The CDR3 nucleotides are TGTGCCACCAGGACGGGACAGTCCTACGAGCAGTACTTC.

The chain couples TRBV11-1 to TRBJ2-7; weak D call: TRBD2 (6 bases). This CDR3 region has 16 residues. Germline V gene sequence: CDR1 SGHAT, CDR2 FQDESV (reference sequence). The V end lost 2 bases, the J end lost 0 bases, and 14 bases lay between the germline ends. The CDR3 bases are TGTGCCAGCAGCTTACTCGGTGGGGGGAGCTCCTACGAGCAGTACTTC. Amino acid sequence: CASSLLGGGSSYEQYF.

This chain links TRBV28 with TRBJ1-2; 9 bases match TRBD1. The J segment lost 8 bases and the V segment lost 3 bases, leaving 1 base of the junction unmatched. The CDR3 contains 12 residues. The V gene's germline CDR1 is MDHEN and CDR2 SYDVKM. The CDR3 DNA reads as TGTGCCAGCAGTTTGACAGGGGGGGGCTACACCTTC. Translation gives CASSLTGGGYTF.

The chain combines TRBV6-6 with TRBJ2-5; 7 nucleotides line up with TRBD2. After removal of 4 bases from V and 1 base from J, the junction contained 0 bases not matched to a gene. The CDR3 is made up of 13 amino acids. The germline V gene encodes CDR1 MNHNY and CDR2 SVGAGI (reference sequence). CDR3 protein: CASSWTSQETQYF. Written as DNA, the CDR3 is TGTGCCAGCAGTTGGACTAGCCAAGAGACCCAGTACTTC.

The chain carries TRBV7-8 and TRBJ2-7; 8 bases align to TRBD2. V was pared by 3 bases and J by 3 bases, with 7 bases of the junction left unmatched. Per germline, CDR1 SGHVS and CDR2 FQNEAQ. CDR3 length: 15 residues. The CDR3 protein is CASSFGAGEGYEQYF. For the CDR3, the DNA is TGTGCCAGCAGCTTTGGAGCGGGAGAGGGCTACGAGCAGTACTTC.

A few counts support this clone. The chain has TRBV5-1 and TRBJ2-5; unclear D gene. V gave up 6 bases and J gave up 5 bases, with 14 bases separating them. The CDR3 is 13 amino acids. CDR1 SGHRS and CDR2 YFSETQ come from the germline V gene. CDR3 coding DNA: TGCGCCAGCAATCCTCTTCTCGGTGAGACCCAGTACTTC. Protein: CASNPLLGETQYF.

The rearrangement links TRBV6-5 to TRBJ2-5; 9 bases are a match to TRBD1. CDR3 length equals 13 residues. The germline V gene has CDR1 MNHEY and CDR2 SVGAGI. Losses at the gene ends were 5 bases for V and 6 bases for J; bases not matched to a gene: 4. CDR3 region: CASSQGTGQTQYF. The CDR3 DNA reads as TGTGCCAGCAGTCAGGGGACAGGGCAGACCCAGTACTTC.

This chain connects TRBV5-6 to TRBJ1-2; possibly TRBD1 for D (6 bases). Germline CDR1 reads SGHDT; CDR2 reads YYEEEE. This CDR3 comprises 14 residues. V dropped 0 bases and J dropped 5 bases, with 11 bases sitting between them. CDR3 nucleotides: TGTGCCAGCAGCTTGGGGGGGCGCCTATATGGCTACACCTTC. Amino acid sequence: CASSLGGRLYGYTF.

This clone occurred a few times. The genes are TRBV27 and TRBJ2-2; tentatively, D is TRBD2 (6 bases). The CDR3 contains 14 residues. Trimming cost V 8 bases and J 2 bases, with 12 bases left between them. Germline V gives CDR1 MNHEY, CDR2 SMNVEV (reference sequence). CDR3 sequence: CASRRAGNTGELFF. The CDR3 bases are TGTGCCAGCCGAAGGGCGGGAAACACCGGGGAGCTGTTTTTT.

The chain joins TRBV9 to TRBJ1-2; D is uncertain. This CDR3 contains 13 residues. The germline V gene encodes CDR1 SGDLS and CDR2 YYNGEE. The V gene lost 1 base and the J gene lost 7 bases, with 11 bases spanning the gap. Written as DNA, the CDR3 is TGTGCCAGCAGCGTACGGACTACTGGTGGCTACACCTTC. This translates into CASSVRTTGGYTF.

The rearrangement joins TRBV28 to TRBJ2-2, with TRBD2 as a possible D gene (5 bases). There are 13 residues in the CDR3. The germline V gene has CDR1 MDHEN and CDR2 SYDVKM. Trimming left V 8 bases short and J 7 bases short, with 14 bases between. The CDR3 bases are TGTGCCAGCGAGCGGTCTAACGGCGGGGAGCTGTTTTTT. Translation gives CASERSNGGELFF.

CDR3: CAISESISGSNEQYF. In nucleotides, the CDR3 is TGTGCCATCAGTGAGTCTATTAGCGGGAGTAACGAGCAGTACTTC. V usage is TRBV10-3 and J usage is TRBJ2-7; 9 nucleotides agree with TRBD2. The CDR3 length is 15 residues. Trimming took 0 bases from V and 5 from J; bases not matched to a gene: 5. Germline values: CDR1 ENHRY, CDR2 SYGVKD.

The rearrangement links TRBV5-8 to TRBJ1-3; D is unclear. Germline V gives CDR1 SGHTS, CDR2 YDEGEE. The CDR3 contains 15 residues. V was shortened by 3 bases and J by 0 bases, with 10 bases between the two germline ends. The CDR3 sequence is CASSSGLYSGNTIYF. CDR3 DNA sequence: TGTGCCAGCAGCTCCGGCCTCTACTCTGGAAACACCATATATTTT.

This clone has a single count. The CDR3 is CAWSRRGDTEAFF. The CDR3 DNA reads TGTGCCTGGAGCAGGAGGGGTGACACTGAAGCTTTCTTT. The rearrangement uses TRBV30 and TRBJ1-1; a possible D gene is TRBD1 (5 bases). The CDR3 spans 13 residues. The V end was cut by 3 bases, the J end by 3 bases, with 11 bases between. CDR1 is GTSNPN, CDR2 SVGIG, per germline (reference sequence).

This rearrangement joins TRBV4-1 to TRBJ2-7; 11 bases agree with TRBD2. CDR3 size: 15 residues. Unmatched junction bases numbered 5, after V lost 4 bases and J lost 3 bases. The germline gives CDR1 MGHRA, CDR2 YSYEKL. In DNA, the CDR3 is TGCGCCAGCAGCCGCGGGACTAGCGGAAACTACGAGCAGTACTTC. As protein: CASSRGTSGNYEQYF.

This rearrangement joins TRBV6-1 to TRBJ1-2, with D unclear. Germline assignment: CDR1 MNHNS and CDR2 SASEGT. V was clipped by 1 base and J by 6 bases, with 18 bases between them. This CDR3 is built from 16 residues. The CDR3 DNA follows: TGTGCCAGCAGTGAAGGGGAGGGAGGGCGCTATCATGGCTACACCTTC. Translating gives CASSEGEGGRYHGYTF.

The chain couples TRBV18 to TRBJ2-3; D is ambiguous. Germline V gene lookup returns CDR1 KGHSH and CDR2 LQKENI. V was trimmed by 2 bases and J by 2 bases, leaving 8 bases between them. CDR3 length: 14 amino acids. CDR3 DNA: TGTGCCAGCTCACCAGGACCATTCACAGATACGCAGTATTTT. It specifies CASSPGPFTDTQYF.

The gene calls are TRBV5-1 and TRBJ2-7; a weak D match, TRBD1 (7 bases). Trimming removed 5 bases at V and 5 bases at J, with 20 bases between. The CDR3 is 15 amino acids. Looked up from germline, CDR1 is SGHRS and CDR2 is YFSETQ. Here the CDR3 reads CASRWGDRSSDEQYF. DNA for the CDR3: TGCGCCAGCAGATGGGGGGACAGAAGTAGTGACGAGCAGTACTTC.

This chain connects TRBV15 to TRBJ1-2, with a weak D call TRBD1 (5 bases). Germline V gene sequence: CDR1 LNHNV, CDR2 YYDKDF (reference sequence). V shed 1 base and J shed 7 bases, with 10 bases lying between them. The CDR3 contains 13 residues. CDR3 DNA sequence: TGTGCCACCAGCAGAGGCCAGGGTCTTGGCTACACCTTC. It yields the protein CATSRGQGLGYTF.

The chain carries TRBV28 and TRBJ2-5; D is possibly TRBD1 (6 bases). The end of the DNA fits TRBJ2-7 better, so the J call may be wrong. This CDR3 is 14 amino acids long. The germline V gene encodes CDR1 MDHEN and CDR2 SYDVKM. The CDR3 spells CASSNRVKTYEQYF. CDR3 bases: TGTGCCAGCAGTAACAGGGTTAAGACCTACGAGCAGTACTTC.

This clone was picked up one time. The rearrangement uses TRBV11-1 and TRBJ2-3; no reliable D call. Germline CDR1 is SGHAT and CDR2 is FQDESV (reference sequence). CDR3 length equals 13 residues. Trimming pared 5 bases from V and 6 bases from J, leaving 12 bases between. DNA of the CDR3: TGTGCCAGCAGCCTCGCCGCCGGGGATACGCAGTATTTT. Its protein is CASSLAAGDTQYF. Full variable domain (outside the CDR3, taken from reference TRBV11-1 and TRBJ2-3): EAEVAQSPRYKITEKSQAVAFWCDPISGHATLYWYRQILGQGPELLVQFQDESVVDDSQLPKDRFSAERLKGVDSTLKIQPAELGDSAMYLCASSLAAGDTQYFGPGTRLTVL.